This record looks at one T cell receptor beta chain sequence and its context. The antigen remains undetermined. This sample includes further DNA sequences coding for the same CDR3. This CDR3 comprises 14 residues. Per the germline V gene, CDR1 is SGHRS and CDR2 is YFSETQ. Trimming took off 0 bases at V and 1 base at J, with 8 bases between the two ends. This entry comes from a study of shared clonotypes between healthy human individuals. Study-level points and caveats: Clonotypes that were shared across four donors made up roughly 5% of naive CD4 clonotypes.

Profiled with immunoSEQ multiplex PCR; TCRdb holds only in-frame clones, not every one. This table has about 1.5 million clones, more than 95% appearing once. The sequence came from a young man in good health. The sequenced sample consisted of naive CD4+ T cells sorted from blood. The sample's subset: CD45RA+ positively selected. The chain uses TRBV5-1 and TRBJ2-7, with D uncertain. The CDR3 loop is CASSLEGSSYEQYF. The CDR3 nucleotides are TGCGCCAGCAGCTTGGAGGGATCATCCTACGAGCAGTACTTC. The full variable domain, in which reference TRBV5-1 and TRBJ2-7 provide the parts outside the CDR3, is KAGVTQTPRYLIKTRGQQVTLSCSPISGHRSVSWYQQTPGQGLQFLFEYFSETQRNKGNFPGRFSGRQFSNSRSEMNVSTLELGDSALYLCASSLEGSSYEQYFGPGTRLTVT.